The 5 T cell receptor beta chains below were found in one sample sequenced in a study of technical replicates of blood from several donors. Libraries were prepared by immunoSEQ multiplex PCR; TCRdb keeps only in-frame clonotypes and omits some of them. The sample lists 79,000 or so clones; roughly 90% were seen once. The sequenced sample consisted of T cells isolated from PBMCs. The source of these receptors is a human donor in good health.

The J gene is TRBJ1-2, the V gene TRBV29-1; 7 nucleotides agree with TRBD1. The CDR3 spans 14 residues. J was trimmed by 3 bases and V by 4 bases; bases with no gene match: 8. Germline V gene lookup returns CDR1 SQVTM and CDR2 ANQGSEA. The CDR3 DNA sequence: TGCAGCGTTGCAATGTCAGGGGGAGACTATGGCTACACCTTC. Protein sequence: CSVAMSGGDYGYTF.

This CDR3 is CSVDAGHGYTF. The CDR3 nucleotides are TGCAGCGTTGACGCAGGGCATGGCTACACCTTC. This chain joins TRBV29-1 and TRBJ1-2, with a weak D call TRBD1 (5 bases). From germline, CDR1 is SQVTM and CDR2 ANQGSEA. With 3 bases removed from V and 6 bases from J, the gap between germline ends came to 8 bases. The CDR3 is 11 amino acids.

The chain combines TRBV14 with TRBJ2-7; D gene ambiguous. V gave up 2 bases and J gave up 2 bases, with 7 bases separating them. CDR1 and CDR2 (germline): SGHDN, FVKESK. The CDR3 length is 13 residues. The CDR3 is CASSQLSAYEQYF. The CDR3, as DNA: TGTGCCAGCAGCCAACTCTCGGCCTACGAGCAGTACTTC.

The CDR3 sequence: CASSIGGNTEAFF. The CDR3 DNA reads as TGTGCCAGTAGTATCGGAGGGAACACTGAAGCTTTCTTT. The chain recombines TRBV19 with TRBJ1-1; D unclear. Germline lookup yields CDR1 LNHDA and CDR2 SQIVND (reference sequence). The V and J ends lost 3 bases and 1 base respectively, with 6 bases between them. CDR3 length: 13 amino acids.

The chain has TRBV6-6 and TRBJ1-1; tentative D call: TRBD1 (5 bases). The CDR3 is made up of 13 amino acids. The germline V gene has CDR1 MNHNY and CDR2 SVGAGI (reference sequence). Trimming shortened V by 2 bases and J by 3 bases, and 7 bases separated the two germline ends. CDR3 amino acids: CASSYTRDTEAFF. In nucleotides, the CDR3 is TGTGCCAGCAGTTACACCAGGGACACTGAAGCTTTCTTT.